What follows are 30 T cell receptor beta chains derived from one specimen sequenced in a study of blood T cells in healthy people across ages. For the second PCR, which ran for about 6 to 12 cycles, a sample-barcoded 5' primer and a J-beta primer mix were used. One entry per CDR3 protein, called by TCRdb with MiXCR from the 5' RACE reads. The data contain around 990,000 distinct CDR3 sequences, less than 25% of them seen just once; the ten biggest clones take up approximately 0.7%. The sample also formed part of further work on T cells of mothers and their children.

The sample was blood. The receptors here all came from a girl aged 2 to 10 in good health.

A few counts support this clonotype. The chain couples TRBV24-1 to TRBJ2-1, with D perhaps matching TRBD2 (5 bases). CDR3 length: 14 amino acids. CDR1 KGHDR and CDR2 SFDVKD come from the germline V gene. With 6 bases removed from V and 6 bases from J, the gap between germline ends came to 14 bases. The CDR3 loop reads CATSHPQGLNEQFF. CDR3 DNA: TGTGCCACCAGTCATCCACAAGGACTCAATGAGCAGTTCTTC.

V is TRBV28 and J is TRBJ2-5; 9 positions agree with TRBD1. Germline loops: CDR1 MDHEN, CDR2 SYDVKM. The CDR3 is 17 amino acids. The trim removed 4 bases at V and 5 bases at J, leaving 14 bases unmatched. The CDR3 loop is CASSSYTGTGTSETQYF. CDR3 coding DNA: TGTGCCAGCAGTTCCTACACCGGGACAGGGACGTCGGAGACCCAGTACTTC.

Only a few counts were recorded for this clonotype. The chain carries TRBV13 and TRBJ1-2; a possible D gene is TRBD1 (6 bases). Germline CDR1 and CDR2: PRHDT and FYEKMQ (reference sequence). V was pared by 4 bases and J by 4 bases, with 13 bases between. The CDR3 consists of 14 residues. The CDR3 DNA follows: TGTGCCAGCAGCTCCGGACAGATCACCTATGGCTACACCTTC. Amino acid sequence: CASSSGQITYGYTF.

The chain employs TRBV12-3 or TRBV12-4 and TRBJ2-5, with a possible D match to TRBD2 (5 bases). The CDR3 runs 13 residues. V was pared by 7 bases and J by 3 bases, with 12 bases between. The DNA for the CDR3 is TGTGCCAGCACCCTGAGCGGAGAAGAGACCCAGTACTTC. Translating gives CASTLSGEETQYF.

This clonotype was recorded a few times. The junction departs from the called germline gene at one end, perhaps through a read error. This sequence joins TRBV3-1 and TRBJ2-1; D unclear. CDR3 length: 15 amino acids. CDR1 and CDR2 from the germline V gene are LGHDT and YNNKEL (reference sequence). Here the CDR3 reads CTSSQDGDFLNEQFF. In DNA, the CDR3 is TGTACCAGCAGCCAAGACGGCGACTTTCTCAATGAGCAGTTCTTC.

In its sample, this clonotype was seen a few times. The chain links TRBV2 to TRBJ2-5; D not resolved. The last part of the DNA fits TRBJ2-7 better; the J call may be wrong. The CDR3 has 14 residues. Germline-derived CDR1 and CDR2 are SNHLY and FYNNEI. The CDR3 is CASRSGLNSYEQYF. In DNA, the CDR3 is TGTGCCAGCAGGTCGGGTCTCAACTCCTACGAGCAGTACTTC.

This clonotype was observed a handful of times. The chain recombines TRBV6-2 or TRBV6-3 with TRBJ2-5; 8 bases agree with TRBD2. V was pared by 2 bases and J by 4 bases, with 6 bases of the junction left unmatched. The CDR3 has 15 residues. From germline, CDR1 is MNHEY and CDR2 SVGEGT. For the CDR3, the DNA is TGTGCCAGCAGTTACGTCGGGGGGGACGGAGAGACCCAGTACTTC. Its translation is CASSYVGGDGETQYF.

This clonotype was seen a few times. The chain uses TRBV7-3 and TRBJ2-5; the D is unclear. Trimming shortened V by 6 bases and J by 4 bases, and 12 bases separated the two germline ends. The germline gives CDR1 SGHTA, CDR2 FQGTGA. The CDR3 has 13 amino acids. The CDR3 nucleotides are TGTGCCAGCAGTTTATCAGTTGGAGAGACCCAGTACTTC. It encodes CASSLSVGETQYF.

This clonotype was found a few times. The chain carries TRBV28 and TRBJ1-2, with D possibly matching TRBD1 (5 bases). Trimming took 4 bases from V and 8 from J, leaving 20 bases between them. In germline, CDR1 is MDHEN, CDR2 SYDVKM. The CDR3 is 15 amino acids. CDR3 bases: TGTGCCAGCAGTTCTCCAAATAACAGGAGGGAAGGCTACACCTTC. Residues: CASSSPNNRREGYTF.

In its sample, this clonotype was seen a few times. V is TRBV29-1 and J is TRBJ2-5; D might be TRBD2 (5 bases). The CDR3 consists of 14 residues. CDR1 is SQVTM, CDR2 ANQGSEA, per germline. Trimming took off 0 bases at V and 5 bases at J, with 13 bases between the two ends. The CDR3 spells CSVEDLIREETQYF. CDR3 bases: TGCAGCGTTGAAGATCTTATAAGGGAGGAGACCCAGTACTTC.

Comments on this clonotype: One end of the junction varies from germline; a read error may be responsible. V and J are TRBV4-2 and TRBJ1-2; no firm D call. Looked up from germline, CDR1 is LGHNA and CDR2 is YNFKEQ. The CDR3 loop spans 12 amino acids. The CDR3 spells CASSQDAPGLYF. DNA of the CDR3: TGTGCCAGCAGCCAAGATGCCCCAGGATTATACTTC.

This clonotype was found many times. This rearrangement joins TRBV4-1 to TRBJ1-1; perhaps TRBD1 as D (6 bases). CDR1 and CDR2 from the germline V gene are MGHRA and YSYEKL. The CDR3 has 14 residues. Trimming cost V 4 bases and J 1 base, with 10 bases left between them. The CDR3: CASSRPQGNTEAFF. The CDR3 region has the DNA TGCGCCAGCAGCCGACCACAGGGGAACACTGAAGCTTTCTTT.

The table lists this clonotype with a few counts. V usage is TRBV6-6 and J usage is TRBJ1-5; perhaps TRBD1 as D (6 bases). The V end was cut by 2 bases, the J end by 3 bases, with 8 bases between. The CDR3 has 14 residues. Germline CDR1 and CDR2: MNHNY and SVGAGI (reference sequence). CDR3 nucleotides: TGTGCCAGCAGTTACGGACAGTTCAATCAGCCCCAGCATTTT. Translating it yields CASSYGQFNQPQHF.

The chain carries TRBV6-5 and TRBJ1-2; D is possibly TRBD1 (6 bases). Germline assignment: CDR1 MNHEY and CDR2 SVGAGI. This CDR3 contains 15 residues. Deletions cut 4 bases from V and 4 bases from J, with 16 bases between. CDR3 DNA: TGTGCCAGCAGTTGGGAGGGGGGGGACCCCTATGGCTACACCTTC. Translating gives CASSWEGGDPYGYTF.

The chain carries TRBV5-1 and TRBJ2-6; the D is unclear. Germline V gene lookup returns CDR1 SGHRS and CDR2 YFSETQ. Trimming left V 0 bases short and J 0 bases short, with 7 bases between. The CDR3 covers 16 residues. The CDR3 coding sequence is TGCGCCAGCAGCTTGGTCCCTGTCTCTGGGGCCAACGTCCTGACTTTC. Translated: CASSLVPVSGANVLTF. Supplemented by reference TRBV5-1 and TRBJ2-6, the full variable domain reads KAGVTQTPRYLIKTRGQQVTLSCSPISGHRSVSWYQQTPGQGLQFLFEYFSETQRNKGNFPGRFSGRQFSNSRSEMNVSTLELGDSALYLCASSLVPVSGANVLTFGAGSRLTVL.

This clonotype was seen a handful of times. This chain's CDR3 is CASSEAIWVGNEQFF. CDR3 coding DNA: TGTGCCAGCAGTGAAGCTATTTGGGTGGGGAATGAGCAGTTCTTC. The genes are TRBV6-1 and TRBJ2-1; D not resolved. The CDR3 runs 15 residues. The V and J ends lost 0 bases and 7 bases respectively, with 13 bases between them. From germline, CDR1 is MNHNS and CDR2 SASEGT.

The chain employs TRBV4-2 and TRBJ2-5; D perhaps matches TRBD2 (6 bases). The J call may be faulty, since TRBJ2-7 better matches the DNA end. This CDR3 spans 14 amino acids. Germline lookup yields CDR1 LGHNA and CDR2 YNFKEQ. CDR3 bases: TGTGCCAGTAGCTCTGGGGCGGGGTTGGACGAGCAGTACTTC. Its protein is CASSSGAGLDEQYF.

This clonotype was counted a few times. The chain combines TRBV27 with TRBJ2-2; D assignment may be TRBD1 or TRBD2 (5 bases each). CDR1 is MNHEY and CDR2 is SMNVEV in the germline V gene (reference sequence). Trimming stripped 6 bases from V and 0 bases from J, with 14 bases between. CDR3 length: 16 amino acids. CDR3 region: CASRTYRGPNTGELFF. In DNA, the CDR3 is TGTGCCAGCAGGACCTATCGGGGCCCGAACACCGGGGAGCTGTTTTTT.

This clonotype was counted a few times. The rearrangement uses TRBV6-1 and TRBJ1-5; perhaps TRBD1 as D (5 bases). Trimming removed 3 bases at V and 7 bases at J, with 16 bases between. The CDR3 totals 15 residues. Germline values: CDR1 MNHNS, CDR2 SASEGT. CDR3 region: CASSEPRPGRQPQHF. The CDR3, as DNA: TGTGCCAGCAGTGAGCCCCGGCCAGGGAGACAGCCCCAGCATTTT.

A few counts support this clonotype. The CDR3 loop is CSVATGKRGYTF. The DNA of the CDR3 is TGCAGCGTTGCGACAGGGAAGAGGGGCTACACCTTC. V gene TRBV29-1 combines with J gene TRBJ1-2, with 7 bases matching TRBD1. V lost 4 bases, J lost 8 bases, and 7 bases stayed unmatched. CDR3 size: 12 residues. Germline CDR1 reads SQVTM; CDR2 reads ANQGSEA.

The rearrangement links TRBV20-1 to TRBJ2-1, with TRBD1 as a possible D gene (5 bases). Germline V CDR1 and CDR2: DFQATT, SNEGSKA (reference sequence). The CDR3 runs 12 residues. The V end lost 3 bases, the J end lost 6 bases, and 9 bases lay between the germline ends. DNA for the CDR3: TGCAGTGCTAGTTTTCAGGGCAATGAGCAGTTCTTC. Translated: CSASFQGNEQFF.

This clonotype was counted many times. The chain combines TRBV4-2 with TRBJ2-7, with TRBD2 identical over 11 bases. The J segment lost 3 bases and the V segment lost 3 bases, leaving 4 bases of the junction unmatched. This CDR3 has 15 amino acids. Germline CDR1 and CDR2: LGHNA and YNFKEQ. The CDR3 here is CASSQLAGGSYEQYF. CDR3 sequence (DNA): TGTGCCAGCAGCCAGTTAGCGGGAGGGAGCTACGAGCAGTACTTC.

The chain uses TRBV7-2 and TRBJ2-1; 8 bases match TRBD2. Germline CDR1 and CDR2: SGHTA and FQGNSA. The CDR3 spans 16 residues. V was pared by 2 bases and J by 1 base, with 4 bases of the junction left unmatched. In nucleotides, the CDR3 is TGTGCCAGCAGCTTACCGGGACTAGGGTCCTACAATGAGCAGTTCTTC. Protein product: CASSLPGLGSYNEQFF.

This clonotype was counted a few times. The chain couples TRBV28 to TRBJ2-5; 9 nucleotides match TRBD1. Gene TRBJ2-7 matches the end of the DNA better, so the J call may be wrong. The CDR3 runs to 19 residues. Germline lookup yields CDR1 MDHEN and CDR2 SYDVKM. CDR3 sequence (DNA): TGTGCCAGCACCCCAAGGGATTTTACCGGGACAGGGATTAGACACGAGCAGTACTTC. This sequence encodes CASTPRDFTGTGIRHEQYF.

This clonotype was seen only a few times. This chain uses TRBV2 with TRBJ1-2; D is unresolved. Per germline, CDR1 SNHLY and CDR2 FYNNEI. V lost 4 bases to trimming and J lost 0 bases, with 9 bases between them. The CDR3 runs 14 residues. CDR3 DNA sequence: TGTGCCAGCAGTGTTTTGGTTGCTAACTATGGCTACACCTTC. Protein product: CASSVLVANYGYTF.

In this sample, this clonotype turned up a few times. The rearrangement links TRBV28 to TRBJ2-7; a possible D gene is TRBD1 (6 bases). The CDR3 loop spans 15 amino acids. Germline loops: CDR1 MDHEN, CDR2 SYDVKM. V was trimmed by 8 bases and J by 0 bases, leaving 17 bases between them. CDR3 amino acids: CASVGWDTISYEQYF. The DNA of the CDR3 is TGTGCCAGCGTCGGGTGGGACACCATCTCCTACGAGCAGTACTTC.

V usage is TRBV24-1 and J usage is TRBJ2-1; 9 bases agree with TRBD1. Germline CDR1 is KGHDR and CDR2 is SFDVKD. CDR3 size: 15 residues. V shed 5 bases, J shed 5 bases, and the junction held 6 bases outside the gene matches. CDR3 region: CATSGTGQGHNEQFF. The CDR3 nucleotides read TGTGCCACCAGTGGGACGGGACAGGGCCACAATGAGCAGTTCTTC.

CDR3 region: CSARRTSGQETQYF. In DNA, the CDR3 is TGCAGTGCTAGAAGGACTAGCGGACAAGAGACCCAGTACTTC. The chain is built from TRBV20-1 and TRBJ2-5; 10 bases map to TRBD2. Germline V CDR1 and CDR2: DFQATT, SNEGSKA (reference sequence). The CDR3 contains 14 residues. The trim removed 2 bases at V and 2 bases at J, leaving 2 bases unmatched.

The rearrangement joins TRBV12-3 or TRBV12-4 to TRBJ1-5, with D perhaps TRBD1 (6 bases). The CDR3 totals 13 residues. V lost 6 bases and J lost 4, with 10 bases in between. The CDR3 protein is CASSTTGNQPQHF. The DNA for the CDR3 is TGTGCCAGCAGCACAACAGGGAATCAGCCCCAGCATTTT.

This clonotype came up a few times. The chain has TRBV24-1 and TRBJ2-2; D possibly corresponds to TRBD1 (5 bases). Germline V lookup: CDR1 KGHDR, CDR2 SFDVKD. Trimming removed 12 bases at V and 4 bases at J, with 11 bases between. There are 12 residues in the CDR3. In DNA form, the CDR3 reads TGTGCCGTAGGGGTTACCACCGGGGAGCTGTTTTTT. Translated, it gives CAVGVTTGELFF.